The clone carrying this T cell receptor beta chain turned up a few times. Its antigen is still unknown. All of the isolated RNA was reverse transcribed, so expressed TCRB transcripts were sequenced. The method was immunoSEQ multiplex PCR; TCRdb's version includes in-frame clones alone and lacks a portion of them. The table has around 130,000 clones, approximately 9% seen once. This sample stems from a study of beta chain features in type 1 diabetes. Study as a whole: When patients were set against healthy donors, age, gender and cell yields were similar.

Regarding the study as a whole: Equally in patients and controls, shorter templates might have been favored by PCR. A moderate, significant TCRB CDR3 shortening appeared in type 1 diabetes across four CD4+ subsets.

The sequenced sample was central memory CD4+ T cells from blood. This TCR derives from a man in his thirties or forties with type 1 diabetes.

The CDR3: CASSFQGGEAFF. CDR3 coding DNA: TGTGCCAGCAGCTTTCAAGGGGGAGAAGCTTTCTTT. The chain links TRBV6-5 to TRBJ1-1, with a possible D match to TRBD1 (6 bases). Trimming removed 6 bases from V and 8 bases from J, with 13 bases in between. The germline CDR1 and CDR2 sequences are MNHEY and SVGAGI. The CDR3 totals 12 residues.